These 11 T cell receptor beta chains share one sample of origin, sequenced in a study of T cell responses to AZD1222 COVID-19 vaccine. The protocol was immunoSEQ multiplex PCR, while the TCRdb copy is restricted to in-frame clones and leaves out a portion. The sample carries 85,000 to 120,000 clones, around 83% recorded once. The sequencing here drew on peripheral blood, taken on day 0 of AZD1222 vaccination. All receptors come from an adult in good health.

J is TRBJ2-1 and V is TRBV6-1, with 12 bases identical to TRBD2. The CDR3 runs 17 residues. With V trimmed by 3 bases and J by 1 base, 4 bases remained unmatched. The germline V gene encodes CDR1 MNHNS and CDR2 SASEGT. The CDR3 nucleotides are TGTGCCAGCAGTGAGCTAGCGGGAGGGGGGTCCTACAATGAGCAGTTCTTC. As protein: CASSELAGGGSYNEQFF.

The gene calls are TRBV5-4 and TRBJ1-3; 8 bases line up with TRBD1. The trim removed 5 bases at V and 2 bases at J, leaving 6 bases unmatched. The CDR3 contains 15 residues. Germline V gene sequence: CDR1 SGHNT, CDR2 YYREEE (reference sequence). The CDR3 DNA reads TGTGCCAGCAGGCCTGGACAGGGCCCTGGAAACACCATATATTTT. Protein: CASRPGQGPGNTIYF.

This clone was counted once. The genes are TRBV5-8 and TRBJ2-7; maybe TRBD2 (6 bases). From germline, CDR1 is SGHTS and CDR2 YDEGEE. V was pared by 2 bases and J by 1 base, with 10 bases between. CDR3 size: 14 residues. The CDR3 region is CASSLGLASYEQYF. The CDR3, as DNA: TGTGCCAGCAGCTTAGGGCTAGCGTCCTACGAGCAGTACTTC.

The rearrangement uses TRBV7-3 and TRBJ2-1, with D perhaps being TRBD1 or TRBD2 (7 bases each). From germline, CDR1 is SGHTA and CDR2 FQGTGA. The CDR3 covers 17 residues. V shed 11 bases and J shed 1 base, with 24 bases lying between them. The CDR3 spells CAGRGRERWRSYNEQFF. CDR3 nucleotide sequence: TGTGCCGGAAGGGGGCGGGAGAGGTGGAGGTCCTACAATGAGCAGTTCTTC. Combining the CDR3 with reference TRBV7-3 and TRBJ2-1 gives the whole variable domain GAGVSQTPSNKVTEKGKYVELRCDPISGHTALYWYRQSLGQGPEFLIYFQGTGAADDSGLPNDRFFAVRPEGSVSTLKIQRTERGDSAVYLCAGRGRERWRSYNEQFFGPGTRLTVL.

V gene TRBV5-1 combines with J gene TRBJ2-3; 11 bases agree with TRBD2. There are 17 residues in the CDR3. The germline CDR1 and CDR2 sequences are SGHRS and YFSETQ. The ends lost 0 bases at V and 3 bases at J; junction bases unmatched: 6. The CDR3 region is CASSLVLAGVKTDTQYF. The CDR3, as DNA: TGCGCCAGCAGCTTGGTACTAGCGGGAGTCAAAACAGATACGCAGTATTTT.

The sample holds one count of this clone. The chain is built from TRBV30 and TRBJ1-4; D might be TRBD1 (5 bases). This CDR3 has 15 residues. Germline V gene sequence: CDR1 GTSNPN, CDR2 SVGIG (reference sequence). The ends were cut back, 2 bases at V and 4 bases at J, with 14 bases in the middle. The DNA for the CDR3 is TGTGCCTGGAGTCACATGGGGACGGGTAATGAAAAACTGTTTTTT. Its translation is CAWSHMGTGNEKLFF.

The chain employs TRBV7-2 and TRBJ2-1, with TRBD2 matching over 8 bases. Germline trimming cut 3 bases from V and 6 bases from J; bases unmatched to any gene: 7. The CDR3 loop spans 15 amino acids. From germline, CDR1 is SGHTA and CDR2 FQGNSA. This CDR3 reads CASSFGLAGSNEQFF. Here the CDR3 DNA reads TGTGCCAGCAGCTTTGGGCTAGCGGGCTCCAATGAGCAGTTCTTC.

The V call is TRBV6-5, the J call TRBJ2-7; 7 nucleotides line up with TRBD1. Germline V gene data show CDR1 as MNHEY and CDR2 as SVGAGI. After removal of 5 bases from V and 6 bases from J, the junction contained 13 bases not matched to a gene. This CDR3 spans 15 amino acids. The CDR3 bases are TGTGCCAGCAGTCGCACGTGGGACAGTCGGCCCGAGCAGTACTTC. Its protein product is CASSRTWDSRPEQYF.

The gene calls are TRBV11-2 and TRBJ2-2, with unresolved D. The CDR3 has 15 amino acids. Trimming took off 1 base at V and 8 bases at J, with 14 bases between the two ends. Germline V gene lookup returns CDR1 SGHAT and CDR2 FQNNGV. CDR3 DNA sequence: TGTGCCAGCAGCTTAGTTGTGAGGTTTTCGGGGGAGCTGTTTTTT. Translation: CASSLVVRFSGELFF.

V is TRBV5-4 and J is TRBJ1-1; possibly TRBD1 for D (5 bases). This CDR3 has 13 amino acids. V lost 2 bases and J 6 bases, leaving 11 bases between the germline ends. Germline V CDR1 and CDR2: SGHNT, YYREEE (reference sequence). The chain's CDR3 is CASSLKGTPEAFF. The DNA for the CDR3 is TGTGCCAGCAGCTTAAAGGGGACCCCTGAAGCTTTCTTT.

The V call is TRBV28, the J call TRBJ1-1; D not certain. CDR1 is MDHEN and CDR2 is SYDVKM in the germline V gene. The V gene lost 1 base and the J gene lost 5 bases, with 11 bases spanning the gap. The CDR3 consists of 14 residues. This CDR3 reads CASSLLGKSTEAFF. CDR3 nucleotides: TGTGCCAGCAGTTTATTAGGGAAATCGACTGAAGCTTTCTTT.